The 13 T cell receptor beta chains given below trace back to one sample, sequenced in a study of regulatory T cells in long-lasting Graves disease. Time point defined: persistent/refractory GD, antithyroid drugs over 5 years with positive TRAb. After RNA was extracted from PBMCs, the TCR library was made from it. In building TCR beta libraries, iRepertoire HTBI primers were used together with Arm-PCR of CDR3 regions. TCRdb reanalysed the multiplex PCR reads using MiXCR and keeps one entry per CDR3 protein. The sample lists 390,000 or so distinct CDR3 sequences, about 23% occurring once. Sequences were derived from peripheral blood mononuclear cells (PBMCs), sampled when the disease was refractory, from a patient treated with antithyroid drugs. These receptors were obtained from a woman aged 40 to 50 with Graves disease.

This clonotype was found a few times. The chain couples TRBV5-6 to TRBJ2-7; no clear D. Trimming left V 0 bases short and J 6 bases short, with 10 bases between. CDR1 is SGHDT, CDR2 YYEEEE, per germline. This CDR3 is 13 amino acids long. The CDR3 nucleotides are TGTGCCAGCAGCTTGGGAGTAGCTCGCGAGCAGTACTTC. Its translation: CASSLGVAREQYF.

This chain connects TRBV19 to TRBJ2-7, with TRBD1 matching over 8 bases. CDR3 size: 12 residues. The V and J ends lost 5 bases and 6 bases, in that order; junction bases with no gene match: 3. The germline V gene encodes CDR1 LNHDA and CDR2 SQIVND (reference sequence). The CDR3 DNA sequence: TGTGCCAGTAGTCCTACAGGGGGCGAGCAGTACTTC. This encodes CASSPTGGEQYF.

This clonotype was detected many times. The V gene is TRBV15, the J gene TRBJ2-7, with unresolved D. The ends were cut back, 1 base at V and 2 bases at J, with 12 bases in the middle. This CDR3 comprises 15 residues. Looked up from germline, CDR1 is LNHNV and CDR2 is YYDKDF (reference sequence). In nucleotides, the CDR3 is TGTGCCACCAGCAGAGCGGTGGTTCCTACCTACGAGCAGTACTTC. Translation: CATSRAVVPTYEQYF.

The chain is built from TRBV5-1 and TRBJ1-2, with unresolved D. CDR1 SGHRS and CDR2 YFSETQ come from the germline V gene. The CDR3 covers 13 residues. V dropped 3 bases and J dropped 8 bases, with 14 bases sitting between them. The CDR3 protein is CASSSNTNGGYTF. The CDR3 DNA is TGCGCCAGCAGCTCGAATACGAACGGCGGCTACACCTTC.

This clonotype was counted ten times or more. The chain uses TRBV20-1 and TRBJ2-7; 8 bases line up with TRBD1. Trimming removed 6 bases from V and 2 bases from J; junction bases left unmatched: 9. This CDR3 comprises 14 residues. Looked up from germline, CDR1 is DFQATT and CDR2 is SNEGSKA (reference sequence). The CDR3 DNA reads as TGCAGTGCCCGTGACAGGGGCCGACCCTACGAGCAGTACTTC. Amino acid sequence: CSARDRGRPYEQYF.

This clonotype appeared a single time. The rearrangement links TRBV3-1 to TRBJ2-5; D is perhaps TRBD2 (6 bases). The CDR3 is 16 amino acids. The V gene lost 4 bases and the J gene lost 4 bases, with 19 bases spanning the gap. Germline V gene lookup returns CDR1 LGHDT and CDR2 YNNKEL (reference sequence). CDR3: CASSLLLGGARETQYF. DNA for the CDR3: TGTGCCAGCAGCCTCCTTCTGGGGGGAGCGAGAGAGACCCAGTACTTC.

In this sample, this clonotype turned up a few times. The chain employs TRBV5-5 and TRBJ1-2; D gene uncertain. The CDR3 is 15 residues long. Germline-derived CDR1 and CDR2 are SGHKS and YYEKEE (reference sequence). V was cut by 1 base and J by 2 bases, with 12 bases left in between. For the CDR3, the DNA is TGTGCCAGCAGCTTGAGGAGGGCCGGGAACTATGGCTACACCTTC. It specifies CASSLRRAGNYGYTF.

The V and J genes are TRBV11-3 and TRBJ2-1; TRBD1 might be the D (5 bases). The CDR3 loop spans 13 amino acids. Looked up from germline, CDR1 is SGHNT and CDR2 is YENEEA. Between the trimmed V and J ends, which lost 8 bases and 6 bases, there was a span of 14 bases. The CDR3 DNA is TGTGCCAGCTCCCAGGGAAACGGCAATGAGCAGTTCTTC. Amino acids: CASSQGNGNEQFF.

Here the CDR3 reads CASSPAGGRGPSGELFF. The CDR3 DNA sequence: TGTGCCAGCAGCCCAGCAGGGGGCAGGGGGCCTTCCGGGGAGCTGTTTTTT. The chain has TRBV6-1 and TRBJ2-2; 8 bases line up with TRBD1. Germline assignment: CDR1 MNHNS and CDR2 SASEGT. Losses at the gene ends were 6 bases for V and 6 bases for J; bases not matched to a gene: 15. The CDR3 is 17 amino acids.

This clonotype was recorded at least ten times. DNA of the CDR3: TGTGCCAGCAGCTTAGCCCCACTAGCGGGGGTAGGCAAAAACATTCAGTACTTC. This sequence encodes CASSLAPLAGVGKNIQYF. The V gene is TRBV7-2, the J gene TRBJ2-4, with TRBD2 matching over 11 bases. The germline CDR1 and CDR2 sequences are SGHTA and FQGNSA. The V gene end was trimmed by 0 bases and the J gene end by 3 bases; junction bases not matched to a gene: 7. The CDR3 extends over 18 amino acids.

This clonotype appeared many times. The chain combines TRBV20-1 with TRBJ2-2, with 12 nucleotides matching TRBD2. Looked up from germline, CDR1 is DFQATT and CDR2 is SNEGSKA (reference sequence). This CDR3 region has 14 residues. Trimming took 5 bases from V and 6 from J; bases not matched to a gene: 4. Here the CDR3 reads CSALAGGPSGELFF. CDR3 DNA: TGCAGTGCTCTAGCGGGAGGGCCTTCCGGGGAGCTGTTTTTT.

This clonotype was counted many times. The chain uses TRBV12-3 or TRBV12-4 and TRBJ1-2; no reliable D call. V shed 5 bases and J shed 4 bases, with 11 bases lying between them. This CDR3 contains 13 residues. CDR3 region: CASSPGDFYGYTF. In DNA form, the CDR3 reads TGTGCCAGCAGTCCCGGGGATTTCTATGGCTACACCTTC.

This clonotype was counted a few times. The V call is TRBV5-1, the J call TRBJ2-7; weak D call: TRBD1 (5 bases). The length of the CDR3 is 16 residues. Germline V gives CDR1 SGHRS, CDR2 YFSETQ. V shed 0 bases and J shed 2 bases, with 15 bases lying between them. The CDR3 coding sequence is TGCGCCAGCAGCTTGGGTTCGAGGAAGGACACCTACGAGCAGTACTTC. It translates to CASSLGSRKDTYEQYF.